A selection of T cell receptor beta chains follows, all from one sample in a study of neoadjuvant anti-PD-1 for oral cavity cancer. Only in-frame clones appear in the TCRdb table, and some are missing; sequencing was by immunoSEQ multiplex PCR. The table lists about 80,000 clones, approximately 80% of them singletons. The sequencing here drew on PBMCs, taken before nivolumab (anti-PD-1) treatment. The receptors derive from a person between 40 and 85 years old with oral cavity squamous cell carcinoma. The CDR3 runs from the conserved cysteine through the conserved F or W. A D gene is named only where the DNA matches it firmly. A row's size may be missing; if present it is once, few, many or a size class.

j_call,clone_size,v_call,d_call,cdr3_nt,cdr3_aa
TRBJ2-7,.,TRBV25-1,.,TGTGCCAGCAGTGCCCACCAGGGGGGGAACTACGAGCAGTACTTC,CASSAHQGGNYEQYF
TRBJ2-7,.,TRBV29-1,.,TGCAGCGTTGTGGCAGCCGAGCAGTACTTC,CSVVAAEQYF
TRBJ2-7,.,TRBV5-1,.,TGCGCCAGCAGCTCCTTGAACTACGAGCAGTACTTC,CASSSLNYEQYF
TRBJ1-1,.,TRBV10-3,.,TGTGCCATCTCTCGGGATTTAGGCACTGAAGCTTTCTTT,CAISRDLGTEAFF
TRBJ1-2,few,TRBV2,.,TGTGCCAGCAGTGAGGGGGACTATGGCTACACCTTC,CASSEGDYGYTF
TRBJ2-2,once,TRBV7-8,TRBD2,TGTGCCAGCAGCTTAGGAGGCGGGAGGGAGACCGGGGAGCTGTTTTTT,CASSLGGGRETGELFF
TRBJ2-2,.,TRBV7-9,.,TGTGCCAGCAGCTTCGACTCGAACACCGGGGAGCTGTTTTTT,CASSFDSNTGELFF
TRBJ1-3,.,TRBV11-2,.,TGTGCCAGCAGACCCGGAAACACCATATATTTT,CASRPGNTIYF
TRBJ2-1,.,TRBV7-9,.,TGTGCCGGAGTAACGGGGCCCAACTACAATGAGCAGTTCTTC,CAGVTGPNYNEQFF
TRBJ2-5,once,TRBV2,.,TGTGCCAGCAGTTGGACAGAAGAGACCCAGTACTTC,CASSWTEETQYF
TRBJ1-1,.,TRBV5-5,.,TGTGCCAGCAGCTTGGCCCGGGGACAGAACACTGAAGCTTTCTTT,CASSLARGQNTEAFF
TRBJ2-1,.,TRBV5-3,TRBD2,TGTGCCAGAAGCTTCCGACTAGCTGCCCGCTCCTACAATGAGCAGTTCTTC,CARSFRLAARSYNEQFF
TRBJ2-3,.,TRBV9,.,TGTGCCAGCAGCGTAGCCGGGAGTGTTATAGATACGCAGTATTTT,CASSVAGSVIDTQYF
TRBJ1-3,.,TRBV6-5,.,TGTGCCAGCAGTGGGACTGTCGGGGGAAACACCATATATTTT,CASSGTVGGNTIYF
TRBJ2-1,once,TRBV28,TRBD2,TGTGCCAGCAGTCCTACCTCTGCGGGAGGCTTTAGCAATGAGCAGTTCTTC,CASSPTSAGGFSNEQFF
TRBJ2-1,once,TRBV20-1,.,TGCAGTGCTAGAGGGATCAATGAGCAGTTCTTC,CSARGINEQFF
TRBJ2-1,few,TRBV10-1,.,TGCGCCAGCAGTGAGGTCCTTGGGCGAGAGCAGTTCTTC,CASSEVLGREQFF
TRBJ2-7,.,TRBV29-1,.,TGCAGCGTTGTACAGGGACCTTACGAGCAGTACTTC,CSVVQGPYEQYF
TRBJ1-5,medium-sized,TRBV19,TRBD1,TGTGCCAGTAAGGGTCGACAGGGACTACCCATAAATCAGCCCCAGCATTTT,CASKGRQGLPINQPQHF
TRBJ2-7,.,TRBV10-2,.,TGCGCCAGCAGTGGTCTTCAACAAACTGCCGAGCAGTACTTC,CASSGLQQTAEQYF
TRBJ2-7,.,TRBV5-6,TRBD2,TGTGCCAGCAGCTCGAGTGGGACTAGCGGGATTGCCGAGCAGTACTTC,CASSSSGTSGIAEQYF
TRBJ2-2,.,TRBV5-1,TRBD1,TGCGCCAGCAGCCCCAATCTGCGGACAGGGCTCACCGGGGAGCTGTTTTTT,CASSPNLRTGLTGELFF
TRBJ2-3,.,TRBV10-2,.,TGCGCCAGCAGGGCCAGAGTCACAGATACGCAGTATTTT,CASRARVTDTQYF
TRBJ2-3,.,TRBV5-1,.,TGCGCCAGCAGCGCCGGGACCGTAGCTAGCACAGATACGCAGTATTTT,CASSAGTVASTDTQYF